This TCR beta chain stems from a study of T-cell reconstitution after alpha-beta-depleted transplantation in children. The CDR3 is 14 residues long. Trimming shortened V by 5 bases and J by 4 bases, and 11 bases separated the two germline ends. Per germline, CDR1 SGHAT and CDR2 FQNNGV. A library of TCRbeta sequences, prepared with unique molecular identifiers, was generated. TCRdb ran MiXCR on the PCR reads and lists one entry per CDR3 protein. The table includes tens of thousands of distinct CDR3 sequences, roughly 6.6% detected once. This clonotype was seen repeatedly, ten times or more. The TCR comes from a human donor who donated a stem cell graft to a child with acute lymphoblastic leukemia. The chain links TRBV11-2 to TRBJ2-2, with D uncertain. This sample comprised PBMCs from the stem cell graft donor, obtained from the stem cell graft. The CDR3 coding sequence is TGTGCCAGCAGCCCTGCTTGGCCCACCGGGGAGCTGTTTTTT. Translation: CASSPAWPTGELFF.